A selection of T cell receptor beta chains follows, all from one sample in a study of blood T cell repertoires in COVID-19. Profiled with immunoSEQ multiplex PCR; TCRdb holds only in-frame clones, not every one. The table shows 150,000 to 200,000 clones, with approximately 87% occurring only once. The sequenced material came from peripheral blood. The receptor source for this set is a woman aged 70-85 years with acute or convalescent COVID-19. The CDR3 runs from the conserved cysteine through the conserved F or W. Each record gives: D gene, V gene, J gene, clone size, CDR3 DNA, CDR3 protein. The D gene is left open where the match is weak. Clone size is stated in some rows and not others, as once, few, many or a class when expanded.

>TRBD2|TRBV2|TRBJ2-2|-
TGTGCCAGCAGCCCGGCAGCGGGAGGGCGCGGGGAGCTGTTTTTT
CASSPAAGGRGELFF
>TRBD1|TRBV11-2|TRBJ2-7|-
TGTGCCAGCAGCCGTGACAGGGCGAGCGGCGAGCAGTACTTC
CASSRDRASGEQYF
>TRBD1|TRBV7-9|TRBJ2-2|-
TGTGCCAGCAGCTTCCCGGGGGGACAGGGGGACACCGGGGAGCTGTTTTTT
CASSFPGGQGDTGELFF
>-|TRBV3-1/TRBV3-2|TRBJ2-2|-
TGTGCCAGCGGAGGGGGGGAGCTGTTTTTT
CASGGGELFF
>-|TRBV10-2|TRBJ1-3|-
TGCGCCAGCACGGTTTCACAGGGATCTGGAAACACCATATATTTT
CASTVSQGSGNTIYF
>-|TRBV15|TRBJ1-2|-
TGTGCCACCAGCAGAGAGTTTGGGCAGGCTAACTATGGCTACACCTTC
CATSREFGQANYGYTF
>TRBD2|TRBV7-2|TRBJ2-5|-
TGTGCCAGCAGCCGCGGACTAGCGGGTCCCCGAGAGACCCAGTACTTC
CASSRGLAGPRETQYF
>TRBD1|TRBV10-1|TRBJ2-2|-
TGCGCCAGCAGAACAGACAGGGGGAGCACCGGGGAGCTGTTTTTT
CASRTDRGSTGELFF
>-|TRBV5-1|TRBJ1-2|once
TGCGCCAGCAGCTTGGTCACAGATCTCTATGGCTACACCTTC
CASSLVTDLYGYTF
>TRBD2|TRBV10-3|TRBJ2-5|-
TGTGCCATCAGCGAATCGTTTAGCGGGAGGGGAGAGACCCAGTACTTC
CAISESFSGRGETQYF
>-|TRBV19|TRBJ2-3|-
TGTGCCTCGCGGGGCCCCCAAGTCACAGATACGCAGTATTTT
CASRGPQVTDTQYF
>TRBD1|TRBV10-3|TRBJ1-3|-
TGTGCCATCAGTGATCGACAGGGGGCGGACACCATATATTTT
CAISDRQGADTIYF
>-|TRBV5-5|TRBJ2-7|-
TGTGCCAGCAGCTTGGCTCCCGCTACCTACGAGCAGTACTTC
CASSLAPATYEQYF
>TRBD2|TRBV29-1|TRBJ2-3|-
TGCAGCGGCTCACTAGCGGGAGATGGTACGCAGTATTTT
CSGSLAGDGTQYF
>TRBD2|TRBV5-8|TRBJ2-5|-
TGTGCCAGCGCCCCGGGGGGTGCGAGGGAGACCCAGTACTTC
CASAPGGARETQYF
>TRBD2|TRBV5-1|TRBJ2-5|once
TGCGCCAGCACCTTAGCGGGGGAAGTATCAGAGACCCAGTACTTC
CASTLAGEVSETQYF
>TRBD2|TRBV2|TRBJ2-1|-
TGTGCCAGCAGTGCCACCGGGACTAGCCGGCATGAGCAGTTCTTC
CASSATGTSRHEQFF
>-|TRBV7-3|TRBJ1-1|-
TGTGCCAGCAGCTCCAGGGGGAACACTGAAGCTTTCTTT
CASSSRGNTEAFF
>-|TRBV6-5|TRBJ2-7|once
TGTGCCAGCAGTTATCGCGGGGAGAGCTCCTACGAGCAGTACTTC
CASSYRGESSYEQYF
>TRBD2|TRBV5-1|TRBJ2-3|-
TGCGCCAGCAGCTCGGGACTAGCGGGGGGTCCTCTAGGGAATACGCAGTATTTT
CASSSGLAGGPLGNTQYF
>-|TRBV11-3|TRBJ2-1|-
TGTGCCAGCAGCTTAGATCTGGGGGGGCGTAATGAGCAGTTCTTC
CASSLDLGGRNEQFF
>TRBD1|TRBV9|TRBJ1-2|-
TGTGCCAGCAGCCCAGAAAGGACAGGGTTACTGTATGGCTACACCTTC
CASSPERTGLLYGYTF
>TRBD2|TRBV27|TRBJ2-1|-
TGTGCCAGCAGTTTACTAGCGGGCTACAATGAGCAGTTCTTC
CASSLLAGYNEQFF
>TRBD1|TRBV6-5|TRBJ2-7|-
TGTGCCAGCCTCGGGACAGGGAAGCAGCAGTACTTC
CASLGTGKQQYF
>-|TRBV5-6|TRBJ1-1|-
TGTGCCAGCAGCCCGCCAGCTACAGCGAACACTGAAGCTTTCTTT
CASSPPATANTEAFF
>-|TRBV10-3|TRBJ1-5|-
TGTGCCATCAGTGACGGGTATAGCAATCAGCCCCAGCATTTT
CAISDGYSNQPQHF
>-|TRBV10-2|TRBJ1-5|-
TGCGCCAGCAGTGAGATCCAGACAGGAGCTTTTAGCAATCAGCCCCAGCATTTT
CASSEIQTGAFSNQPQHF
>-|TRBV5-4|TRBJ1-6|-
TGTGCCAGCAGCTTGGGTGGCAGGAGGTCCAATTCACCCCTCCACTTT
CASSLGGRRSNSPLHF
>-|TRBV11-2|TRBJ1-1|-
TGTGCCAGCAGCTCAGACAGAAACACTGAAGCTTTCTTT
CASSSDRNTEAFF
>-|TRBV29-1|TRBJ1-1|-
TGCAGTGTCACTAGGAACACTGAAGCTTTCTTT
CSVTRNTEAFF
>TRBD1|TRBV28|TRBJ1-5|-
TGTGCCAGCAGACGCGACAGGGATCAGCCCCAGCATTTT
CASRRDRDQPQHF
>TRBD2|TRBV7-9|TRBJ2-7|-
TGTGCCAGCAGCCCCACAACCGGGACTAGCGGGTACGAGCAGTACTTC
CASSPTTGTSGYEQYF
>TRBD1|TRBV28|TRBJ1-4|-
TGTGCCAGCAGTTCGACGGACAGGGGAGAACTGTTTTTT
CASSSTDRGELFF
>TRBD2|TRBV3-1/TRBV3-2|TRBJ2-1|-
TGTGCCAGCAGCCCTATAGCGGGGGGGTACAATGAGCAGTTCTTC
CASSPIAGGYNEQFF
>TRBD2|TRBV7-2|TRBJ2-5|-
TGTGCCAGCAGCGTAGGGAAAGAGGGCCTAGCGGGGTGGCGGGAGACCCAGTACTTC
CASSVGKEGLAGWRETQYF
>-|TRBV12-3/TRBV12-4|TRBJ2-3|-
TGTGCCAGCAGTTTTTACACAGATACGCAGTATTTT
CASSFYTDTQYF